These 9 T cell receptor beta chains were sequenced from one sample in a study of cytomegalovirus exposure and HLA in healthy donors. Primers for the PCR totalled 60 Vbeta and 13 Jbeta. Clones were sequenced by immunoSEQ multiplex PCR, and TCRdb holds only the in-frame ones, with some missing. The table includes 100,000 to 150,000 clones, approximately 83% detected once. Sequenced: PBMCs. Every receptor here comes from a woman between 35 and 50 years old in good health and CMV-seropositive.

The gene calls are TRBV18 and TRBJ1-1; D might be TRBD1 (6 bases). Germline loops: CDR1 KGHSH, CDR2 LQKENI. The CDR3 sequence is 12 residues long. Trimming removed 4 bases at V and 8 bases at J, with 11 bases between. The CDR3 loop is CASSQQQGEAFF. The DNA for the CDR3 is TGTGCCAGCTCACAGCAACAGGGCGAAGCTTTCTTT.

A single count supports this clone. This chain links TRBV19 with TRBJ1-2, with D tentatively TRBD1 (5 bases). Germline CDR1 and CDR2: LNHDA and SQIVND (reference sequence). The CDR3 consists of 15 residues. V was clipped by 1 base and J by 4 bases, with 13 bases between them. The CDR3 region has the DNA TGTGCCAGTAGTATAGCCTCGACAGCGATCTATGGCTACACCTTC. Translation gives CASSIASTAIYGYTF.

V and J are TRBV4-2 and TRBJ2-7, with TRBD1 matching over 9 bases. The CDR3 covers 15 residues. J gave up 4 bases and V 0 bases, and 4 bases lay outside the gene matches. The germline V gene encodes CDR1 LGHNA and CDR2 YNFKEQ. The DNA for the CDR3 is TGTGCCAGCAGCCAAGAGGGGACAGGGCTATACGAGCAGTACTTC. This gives the protein CASSQEGTGLYEQYF.

The V call is TRBV7-2, the J call TRBJ1-3; no clear D. The CDR3 runs to 12 residues. V lost 10 bases, J lost 2 bases, and 9 bases lay in between. The germline V gene has CDR1 SGHTA and CDR2 FQGNSA. The CDR3 region is CATGPTGNTIYF. CDR3 bases: TGTGCCACAGGCCCCACTGGAAACACCATATATTTT.

This rearrangement joins TRBV5-1 to TRBJ2-7; a possible D gene is TRBD2 (6 bases). The length of the CDR3 is 11 residues. The V and J ends lost 5 bases and 3 bases respectively, with 6 bases between them. The germline CDR1 and CDR2 sequences are SGHRS and YFSETQ. CDR3 residues: CASREGYEQYF. CDR3 coding DNA: TGCGCCAGCAGGGAGGGCTACGAGCAGTACTTC. Full variable domain (missing parts from reference TRBV5-1 and TRBJ2-7): KAGVTQTPRYLIKTRGQQVTLSCSPISGHRSVSWYQQTPGQGLQFLFEYFSETQRNKGNFPGRFSGRQFSNSRSEMNVSTLELGDSALYLCASREGYEQYFGPGTRLTVT.

The chain couples TRBV13 to TRBJ2-1; D perhaps matches TRBD1 (6 bases). The germline CDR1 and CDR2 sequences are PRHDT and FYEKMQ (reference sequence). V lost 4 bases, J lost 4 bases, and 11 bases lay in between. The CDR3 contains 14 residues. This CDR3 is CASSSPGQYNEQFF. The CDR3 DNA follows: TGTGCCAGCAGCTCGCCGGGACAATACAATGAGCAGTTCTTC.

This rearrangement joins TRBV30 to TRBJ1-2, with D perhaps TRBD1 (6 bases). Germline CDR1 reads GTSNPN; CDR2 reads SVGIG (reference sequence). V lost 4 bases, J lost 8 bases, and 11 bases lay in between. This CDR3 is built from 11 residues. CDR3 amino acids: CAWKPGVGYTF. CDR3 in DNA: TGTGCCTGGAAACCAGGGGTAGGCTACACCTTC.

This chain uses TRBV7-9 with TRBJ2-7, with 9 bases matching TRBD1. The V gene end was trimmed by 5 bases and the J gene end by 2 bases; junction bases not matched to a gene: 10. The length of the CDR3 is 16 residues. Germline CDR1 reads SEHNR; CDR2 reads FQNEAQ (reference sequence). The CDR3 DNA is TGTGCCAGCAGCCTTCGAAACAGGGGGCCACCCTACGAGCAGTACTTC. Protein sequence: CASSLRNRGPPYEQYF.

The chain uses TRBV5-1 and TRBJ1-1; D is possibly TRBD1 (6 bases). Germline V gives CDR1 SGHRS, CDR2 YFSETQ. The CDR3 covers 18 residues. Trimming took 4 bases from V and 0 from J, leaving 22 bases between them. Written as DNA, the CDR3 is TGCGCCAGCAGCGCCGCACGGACAGCCGCAAGAATGAACACTGAAGCTTTCTTT. Its translation is CASSAARTAARMNTEAFF.